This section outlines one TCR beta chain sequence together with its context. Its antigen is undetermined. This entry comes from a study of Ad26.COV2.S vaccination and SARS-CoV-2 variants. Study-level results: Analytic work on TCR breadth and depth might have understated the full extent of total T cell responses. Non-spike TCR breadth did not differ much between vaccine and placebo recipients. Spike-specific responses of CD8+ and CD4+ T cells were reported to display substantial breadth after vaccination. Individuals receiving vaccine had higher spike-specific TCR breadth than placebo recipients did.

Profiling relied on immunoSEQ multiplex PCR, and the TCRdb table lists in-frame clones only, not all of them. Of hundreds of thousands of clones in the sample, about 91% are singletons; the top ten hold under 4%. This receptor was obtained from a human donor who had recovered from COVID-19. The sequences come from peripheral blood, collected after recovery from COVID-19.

The DNA of the CDR3 is TGCGCCAGCAGCTTGTCGGGGGCTTCGTCACCCCTCCACTTT. Its translation: CASSLSGASSPLHF. The V call is TRBV5-1, the J call TRBJ1-6; D might be TRBD1 (6 bases). The CDR3 loop spans 14 amino acids. In germline, CDR1 is SGHRS, CDR2 YFSETQ. V was clipped by 1 base and J by 10 bases, with 12 bases between them.